The count of the clone carrying this T cell receptor beta chain is one. The target antigen is unknown. These data belong to a study of cytomegalovirus exposure and HLA in healthy donors. Study outcomes and limitations: Per published accounts, TCR beta sequences correctly predicted the HLA-A and HLA-B alleles of most subjects. Sequencing probably produced one cluster of sequence variants that were highly shared. Three of the chains that were CMV-associated were confirmed in vitro to be specific for CMV antigens. A further, later analysis showed that HLA-associated TCR beta chains (compared with equally common others) were more clonally expanded.

This PCR relied on a set of 60 Vbeta primers and 13 Jbeta primers. TCRdb's table, derived via immunoSEQ multiplex PCR, lists solely in-frame clones and lacks some. This sample has around 98,000 clones; roughly 76% occur once, and the top ten carry 1.2%. V lost 3 bases and J lost 1; bases outside the gene matches: 3. This CDR3 contains 15 residues. Germline loops: CDR1 SGHRS, CDR2 YFSETQ. Sequencing input: PBMCs. The V call is TRBV5-1, the J call TRBJ1-1, with TRBD1 matching over 10 bases. This receptor was taken from a female donor in good health and CMV-seronegative. The CDR3: CASSWDRGGNTEAFF. As DNA, the CDR3 is TGCGCCAGCAGCTGGGACAGGGGAGGGAACACTGAAGCTTTCTTT. The whole variable domain, filled in from reference TRBV5-1 and TRBJ1-1, reads KAGVTQTPRYLIKTRGQQVTLSCSPISGHRSVSWYQQTPGQGLQFLFEYFSETQRNKGNFPGRFSGRQFSNSRSEMNVSTLELGDSALYLCASSWDRGGNTEAFFGQGTRLTVV.